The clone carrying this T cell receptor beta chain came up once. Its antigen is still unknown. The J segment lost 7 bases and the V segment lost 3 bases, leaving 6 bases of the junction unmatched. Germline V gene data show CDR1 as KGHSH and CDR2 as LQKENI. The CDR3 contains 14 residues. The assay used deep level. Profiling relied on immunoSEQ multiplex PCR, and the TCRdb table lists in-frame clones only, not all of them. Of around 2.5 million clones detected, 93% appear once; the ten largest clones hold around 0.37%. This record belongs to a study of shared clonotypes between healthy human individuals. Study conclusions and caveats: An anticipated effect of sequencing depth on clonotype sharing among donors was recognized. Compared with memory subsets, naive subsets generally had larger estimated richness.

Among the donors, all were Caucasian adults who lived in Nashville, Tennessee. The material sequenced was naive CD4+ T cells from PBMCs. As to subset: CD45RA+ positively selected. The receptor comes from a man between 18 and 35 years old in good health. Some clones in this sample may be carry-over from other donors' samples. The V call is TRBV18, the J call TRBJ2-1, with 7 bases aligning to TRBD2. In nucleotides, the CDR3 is TGTGCCAGCTCACCGCTAGCGGCCGTTAATGAGCAGTTCTTC. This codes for CASSPLAAVNEQFF.